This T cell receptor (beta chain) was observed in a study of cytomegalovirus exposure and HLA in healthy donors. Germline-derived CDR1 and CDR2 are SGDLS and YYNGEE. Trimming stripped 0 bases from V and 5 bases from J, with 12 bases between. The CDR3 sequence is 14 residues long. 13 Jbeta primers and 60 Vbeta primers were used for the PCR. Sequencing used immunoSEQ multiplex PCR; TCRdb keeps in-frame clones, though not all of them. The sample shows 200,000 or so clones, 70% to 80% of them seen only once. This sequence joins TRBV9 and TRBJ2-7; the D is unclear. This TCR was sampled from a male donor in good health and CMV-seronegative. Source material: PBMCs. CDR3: CASSVDVEPDEQYF. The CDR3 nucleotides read TGTGCCAGCAGCGTAGATGTCGAGCCGGACGAGCAGTACTTC. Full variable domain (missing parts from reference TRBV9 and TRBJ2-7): DSGVTQTPKHLITATGQRVTLRCSPRSGDLSVYWYQQSLDQGLQFLIQYYNGEERAKGNILERFSAQQFPDLHSELNLSSLELGDSALYFCASSVDVEPDEQYFGPGTRLTVT.